The rows below give T cell receptor beta chains drawn from one sample of a study of blood T cell repertoires in COVID-19. Here immunoSEQ multiplex PCR was the method, and the copy in TCRdb shows in-frame clones only, minus some. The sample lists some 45,000 clones, approximately 87% occurring once. Sequencing used peripheral blood. These receptors all come from a human donor in a cohort sampled during active COVID-19. Each CDR3 is given with its conserved first and last residue. Each record gives: V gene, clone size, D gene, J gene, CDR3 protein, CDR3 DNA. A D gene is named only where the DNA matches it firmly. Not every row has a clone size; where given, it reads once, few, many or a size class.

TRBV6-5	-	TRBD1	TRBJ2-2	CASSFDRGNTGELFF	TGTGCCAGCAGTTTCGACAGGGGTAACACCGGGGAGCTGTTTTTT
TRBV4-1	-	-	TRBJ1-1	CASSHLETEAFF	TGCGCCAGCAGCCATCTGGAGACTGAAGCTTTCTTT
TRBV7-3	-	TRBD1	TRBJ2-7	CASSISRQGVMYEQYF	TGTGCCAGCAGCATCAGCCGACAGGGGGTCATGTACGAGCAGTACTTC
TRBV7-3	-	-	TRBJ1-1	CASSPGFGEAFF	TGTGCCAGCAGCCCAGGGTTTGGTGAAGCTTTCTTT
TRBV9	few	-	TRBJ2-7	CASSVGLTRDYEQYF	TGTGCCAGCAGCGTAGGCTTGACTCGGGACTACGAGCAGTACTTC
TRBV30	-	-	TRBJ1-1	CAWSPGGASPEAFF	TGTGCCTGGAGTCCTGGGGGGGCGTCACCTGAAGCTTTCTTT
TRBV6-6	few	-	TRBJ1-5	CASSPGGRHGWPQHF	TGTGCCAGCAGCCCGGGAGGCCGCCATGGGTGGCCCCAGCATTTT
TRBV19	-	TRBD2	TRBJ2-5	CASSMRGGLGETQYF	TGTGCCAGTAGTATGCGCGGGGGGCTGGGGGAGACCCAGTACTTC
TRBV19	-	-	TRBJ1-5	CASRVAGGKSNQPQHF	TGTGCCAGTAGGGTGGCCGGGGGGAAGAGCAATCAGCCCCAGCATTTT
TRBV7-9	-	TRBD1	TRBJ1-5	CASSPALQGNQPQHF	TGTGCCAGCAGCCCCGCCCTACAGGGGAATCAGCCCCAGCATTTT
TRBV13	-	-	TRBJ1-1	CASSLSTGYTEAFF	TGTGCCAGCAGCCTCTCTACAGGGTACACTGAAGCTTTCTTT
TRBV24-1	-	-	TRBJ2-3	CATSAGSTDTQYF	TGTGCCACCAGTGCGGGGAGCACAGATACGCAGTATTTT
TRBV7-8	-	-	TRBJ2-7	CASSSLGSLYYEQYF	TGTGCCAGCAGCTCGTTGGGCAGCCTCTACTACGAGCAGTACTTC
TRBV6-2/TRBV6-3	-	TRBD2	TRBJ2-1	CASSYSGGANNEQFF	TGTGCCAGCAGTTACAGCGGGGGGGCCAACAATGAGCAGTTCTTC
TRBV28	-	-	TRBJ1-5	CASSFPNSNQPQHF	TGTGCCAGCAGTTTCCCTAATAGCAATCAGCCCCAGCATTTT
TRBV24-1	-	-	TRBJ2-5	CATSDGGTKETQYF	TGTGCCACCAGTGATGGGGGGACCAAAGAGACCCAGTACTTC
TRBV7-2	-	TRBD2	TRBJ2-3	CASRGSGGTDTQYF	TGTGCCAGCAGGGGTAGCGGGGGCACAGATACGCAGTATTTT
TRBV2	-	TRBD1	TRBJ1-6	CASKGQGNSPLHF	TGTGCCAGCAAAGGACAGGGAAATTCACCCCTCCACTTT
TRBV7-9	-	TRBD1	TRBJ1-1	CASSLVGGWTGNTEAFF	TGTGCCAGCAGCTTAGTAGGCGGTTGGACAGGGAACACTGAAGCTTTCTTT
TRBV2	-	TRBD1	TRBJ1-2	CASSAFGQGTGYTF	TGTGCCAGCAGTGCCTTCGGACAGGGGACTGGCTACACCTTC
TRBV5-4	few	-	TRBJ2-2	CASSLAKQGGTGELFF	TGTGCCAGCAGCTTGGCCAAACAGGGGGGGACCGGGGAGCTGTTTTTT
TRBV11-2	once	TRBD1	TRBJ1-4	CASSVGTGGGEKLFF	TGTGCCAGCAGCGTGGGGACAGGGGGCGGCGAAAAACTGTTTTTT
TRBV19	once	-	TRBJ2-3	CASKGASSPPFTDTQYF	TGTGCCAGTAAAGGAGCCTCCTCACCTCCTTTCACAGATACGCAGTATTTT
TRBV13	few	TRBD1	TRBJ1-2	CASSPGQDSYGYTF	TGTGCCAGCAGCCCAGGACAGGACTCTTATGGCTACACCTTC
TRBV6-6	-	TRBD1	TRBJ1-4	CASSLGRGQREKLFF	TGTGCCAGCAGTTTGGGTAGGGGACAGAGAGAAAAACTGTTTTTT
TRBV6-2/TRBV6-3	-	TRBD2	TRBJ2-7	CASSTGAGEKDEQYF	TGTGCCAGCAGCACTGGAGCGGGGGAGAAGGACGAGCAGTACTTC
TRBV6-2/TRBV6-3	few	TRBD2	TRBJ2-1	CASSSLQPAGLAGGDRFF	TGTGCCAGCAGTTCCCTACAGCCGGCGGGACTAGCGGGGGGGGACCGGTTCTTC
TRBV19	-	TRBD2	TRBJ2-3	CASSVPPGTSGGAFGTQYF	TGTGCCAGTAGTGTACCTCCCGGGACTAGCGGGGGGGCCTTTGGTACGCAGTATTTT
TRBV18	-	TRBD2	TRBJ2-1	CASSPGLADNEQFF	TGTGCCAGCTCACCCGGACTAGCGGACAATGAGCAGTTCTTC
TRBV7-9	-	TRBD1	TRBJ2-5	CASSSLVGTGEETQYF	TGTGCCAGCAGCTCCTTAGTGGGGACAGGGGAAGAGACCCAGTACTTC
TRBV7-8	-	TRBD2	TRBJ2-1	CASSLLAGVNNEQFF	TGTGCCAGCAGCTTACTAGCGGGGGTAAACAATGAGCAGTTCTTC
TRBV9	-	TRBD2	TRBJ2-3	CASRHGGDGTDTQYF	TGTGCCAGCAGACATGGGGGGGATGGCACAGATACGCAGTATTTT
TRBV2	-	-	TRBJ1-4	CASSGDTKLFF	TGTGCCAGCAGCGGGGATACAAAACTGTTTTTT
TRBV7-9	once	TRBD1	TRBJ1-2	CASGGQSYGYTF	TGTGCCAGCGGGGGACAGAGCTATGGCTACACCTTC
TRBV19	-	TRBD1	TRBJ1-5	CASSVTGTGGRQPQHF	TGTGCCAGTAGTGTGACCGGGACAGGGGGTAGGCAGCCCCAGCATTTT
TRBV19	-	-	TRBJ1-1	CASSMWQRNTEAFF	TGTGCCAGTAGTATGTGGCAGCGGAACACTGAAGCTTTCTTT
TRBV2	once	-	TRBJ2-3	CASTPSRGTDTQYF	TGTGCCAGCACCCCCTCCCGCGGCACAGATACGCAGTATTTT
TRBV5-6	-	-	TRBJ2-5	CASSLDQGETQYF	TGTGCCAGCAGCTTGGACCAGGGAGAGACCCAGTACTTC
TRBV7-6	-	-	TRBJ1-3	CASSPGQSSGNTIYF	TGTGCCAGCAGCCCTGGACAGTCCTCTGGAAACACCATATATTTT
TRBV5-4	-	TRBD2	TRBJ2-1	CASSLYRLAGANEQFF	TGTGCCAGCAGCTTGTACAGGCTAGCGGGGGCCAATGAGCAGTTCTTC
TRBV7-3	once	TRBD2	TRBJ2-1	CASSVVAGGSYNEQFF	TGTGCCAGCAGCGTCGTGGCGGGGGGCTCCTACAATGAGCAGTTCTTC
TRBV15	-	-	TRBJ2-2	CATSRTWEGDSYLGELFF	TGTGCCACCAGCAGAACGTGGGAGGGGGACTCTTACCTCGGGGAGCTGTTTTTT
TRBV2	-	TRBD1	TRBJ2-7	CASKGQVSYEQYF	TGTGCCAGCAAAGGACAGGTCTCCTACGAGCAGTACTTC
TRBV19	-	TRBD2	TRBJ2-2	CASSEGLAGGDTGELFF	TGTGCCAGTAGTGAAGGACTAGCGGGGGGGGACACCGGGGAGCTGTTTTTT
TRBV2	-	-	TRBJ1-1	CASTPQRGTTEAFF	TGTGCCAGCACCCCCCAGAGGGGGACGACTGAAGCTTTCTTT